This T cell receptor beta chain emerged from a study of OX40 agonist ivuxolimab in advanced cancers. Study-level background: The dose-escalation cohort was around 83% male, with a mean age of 60 years, ranging about 23 to 90.

The CDR3 extends over 13 amino acids. Per the germline V gene, CDR1 is MNHEY and CDR2 is SVGAGI. V was pared by 4 bases and J by 2 bases, with 6 bases between. The method was immunoSEQ multiplex PCR; TCRdb's version includes in-frame clones alone and lacks a portion of them. The sample holds about 21,000 clones, about 90% seen once. This clone was detected a few times. The sequencing here drew on CD4+ or CD8+ T cells sorted from blood, taken in a trial of the OX40 agonist ivuxolimab. The sequence was collected from an adult with an advanced solid tumor such as melanoma, head and neck, liver or kidney cancer. The rearrangement joins TRBV6-5 to TRBJ2-1, with D possibly being TRBD2 (5 bases). The CDR3 DNA reads TGTGCCAGCAGTTTCGGGACCTACAATGAGCAGTTCTTC. Residues: CASSFGTYNEQFF.